The rows below give T cell receptor beta chains drawn from one sample of a study of blood T cell repertoires in COVID-19. Sequencing was performed with immunoSEQ multiplex PCR; in TCRdb, only in-frame clones are kept and a portion is missing. Of about 230,000 clones in the sample, about 90% were seen once. The specimen sequenced was peripheral blood. Receptor source: a man aged 30 to 45 with COVID-19, enrolled during active disease. Both conserved end residues are part of each CDR3. A D gene is named only where the DNA matches it firmly. Size is omitted from some rows. Given values are once, few, many or a class for expanded clones.

D: NA; size: NA; J: TRBJ2-3; V: TRBV11-2; CDR3: CASSLGATDTQYF; DNA: TGTGCCAGCAGCTTGGGAGCAACAGATACGCAGTATTTT
D: TRBD1; size: NA; J: TRBJ2-7; V: TRBV5-6; CDR3: CASSWGTDLYEQYF; DNA: TGTGCCAGCAGCTGGGGGACAGACCTCTACGAGCAGTACTTC
D: NA; size: NA; J: TRBJ1-1; V: TRBV5-1; CDR3: CASSFGGARTEAFF; DNA: TGCGCCAGCAGCTTCGGGGGGGCGCGAACTGAAGCTTTCTTT
D: NA; size: NA; J: TRBJ2-7; V: TRBV14; CDR3: CASSHTRQYF; DNA: TGTGCCAGCAGCCATACGCGGCAGTACTTC
D: NA; size: NA; J: TRBJ1-1; V: TRBV25-1; CDR3: CASSDRATEAFF; DNA: TGTGCCAGCAGTGACAGGGCGACTGAAGCTTTCTTT
D: TRBD1; size: NA; J: TRBJ1-1; V: TRBV6-6; CDR3: CASSYPDRGSTEAFF; DNA: TGTGCCAGCAGTTACCCCGACAGGGGGAGCACTGAAGCTTTCTTT
D: TRBD2; size: few; J: TRBJ2-1; V: TRBV7-9; CDR3: CASSSGGSYNEQFF; DNA: TGTGCCAGCAGCTCGGGGGGGTCCTACAATGAGCAGTTCTTC
D: NA; size: few; J: TRBJ1-4; V: TRBV28; CDR3: CASSGEGGINEKLFF; DNA: TGTGCCAGCAGTGGGGAGGGGGGGATTAATGAAAAACTGTTTTTT
D: NA; size: NA; J: TRBJ1-4; V: TRBV19; CDR3: CASSFRRDSGKLFF; DNA: TGTGCCAGTTCTTTCCGCCGGGACTCAGGAAAACTGTTTTTT
D: TRBD1; size: NA; J: TRBJ2-7; V: TRBV5-4; CDR3: CASSLPGQGHEQYF; DNA: TGTGCCAGCAGCTTGCCGGGACAGGGACACGAGCAGTACTTC
D: TRBD2; size: NA; J: TRBJ2-1; V: TRBV11-3; CDR3: CASSLRTSGGDEQFF; DNA: TGTGCCAGCAGCTTGCGAACTAGCGGGGGGGATGAGCAGTTCTTC
D: TRBD2; size: NA; J: TRBJ2-2; V: TRBV7-2; CDR3: CASSGGTSGANTGELFF; DNA: TGTGCCAGCAGCGGCGGGACTAGCGGCGCGAACACCGGGGAGCTGTTTTTT
D: NA; size: once; J: TRBJ2-6; V: TRBV7-3; CDR3: CASSLRFEGGASGANVLTF; DNA: TGTGCCAGCAGCTTAAGGTTTGAGGGAGGCGCCTCTGGGGCCAACGTCCTGACTTTC
D: TRBD2; size: NA; J: TRBJ2-2; V: TRBV3-1/TRBV3-2; CDR3: CASSQDRGLAGVSGELFF; DNA: TGTGCCAGCAGCCAAGATCGGGGACTAGCGGGAGTGTCGGGGGAGCTGTTTTTT
D: NA; size: NA; J: TRBJ1-3; V: TRBV7-2; CDR3: CASSLRQSSGNTIYF; DNA: TGTGCCAGCAGCTTGAGACAGAGCTCTGGAAACACCATATATTTT
D: TRBD2; size: NA; J: TRBJ2-7; V: TRBV3-1/TRBV3-2; CDR3: CASSQGGGATYEQYF; DNA: TGTGCCAGCAGCCAAGGCGGGGGGGCTACCTACGAGCAGTACTTC
D: NA; size: NA; J: TRBJ2-6; V: TRBV4-3; CDR3: CASSQVVGANVLTF; DNA: TGCGCCAGCAGCCAAGTCGTCGGGGCCAACGTCCTGACTTTC
D: NA; size: NA; J: TRBJ2-3; V: TRBV11-3; CDR3: CASSLAHGGGTQYF; DNA: TGTGCCAGCAGCTTGGCACATGGGGGAGGTACGCAGTATTTT
D: TRBD1; size: NA; J: TRBJ1-4; V: TRBV23-1; CDR3: CASSQWVGAGQGNEKLFF; DNA: TGCGCCAGCAGTCAATGGGTCGGGGCGGGACAGGGGAATGAAAAACTGTTTTTT
D: NA; size: NA; J: TRBJ2-1; V: TRBV7-3; CDR3: CASSQNRLGQINEQFF; DNA: TGTGCCAGCAGCCAAAACAGGTTGGGCCAAATCAATGAGCAGTTCTTC
D: TRBD1; size: NA; J: TRBJ2-7; V: TRBV18; CDR3: CASSPRQGASYEQYF; DNA: TGTGCCAGCTCACCCCGACAGGGGGCTTCCTACGAGCAGTACTTC
D: NA; size: NA; J: TRBJ2-3; V: TRBV9; CDR3: CASSVTGDPSTDTQYF; DNA: TGTGCCAGCAGCGTGACGGGTGACCCGAGCACAGATACGCAGTATTTT
D: NA; size: few; J: TRBJ2-7; V: TRBV27; CDR3: CASSLRGYEQYF; DNA: TGTGCCAGCAGTTTAAGGGGGTACGAGCAGTACTTC
D: TRBD1; size: NA; J: TRBJ2-5; V: TRBV4-3; CDR3: CASSQGQGEETQYF; DNA: TGCGCCAGCAGCCAAGGCCAGGGGGAAGAGACCCAGTACTTC
D: TRBD1; size: NA; J: TRBJ2-7; V: TRBV7-9; CDR3: CASNSGGKGYEQYF; DNA: TGTGCCAGCAATTCAGGGGGCAAAGGCTACGAGCAGTACTTC
D: NA; size: NA; J: TRBJ2-1; V: TRBV27; CDR3: CASSRTGGAYNEQFF; DNA: TGTGCCAGCAGTCGTACAGGGGGGGCCTACAATGAGCAGTTCTTC
D: TRBD1; size: once; J: TRBJ2-2; V: TRBV6-6; CDR3: CASTTGTANTGELFF; DNA: TGTGCCAGCACTACCGGGACAGCGAACACCGGGGAGCTGTTTTTT
D: NA; size: NA; J: TRBJ1-4; V: TRBV5-5; CDR3: CASSPSGEKLFF; DNA: TGTGCCAGCAGCCCCAGCGGTGAAAAACTGTTTTTT
D: TRBD1; size: NA; J: TRBJ1-6; V: TRBV28; CDR3: CASSLTGQGNSPLHF; DNA: TGTGCCAGCAGTTTAACCGGACAGGGAAATTCACCCCTCCACTTT
D: NA; size: NA; J: TRBJ1-5; V: TRBV1; CDR3: CTSTPGGFQPQHF; DNA: TGCACCAGCACCCCCGGGGGATTTCAGCCCCAGCATTTT
D: TRBD1; size: NA; J: TRBJ1-3; V: TRBV9; CDR3: CASSEGQQLSGNTIYF; DNA: TGTGCCAGCAGCGAGGGACAGCAACTCTCTGGAAACACCATATATTTT
D: NA; size: once; J: TRBJ1-2; V: TRBV27; CDR3: CASSLSRGGYGYTF; DNA: TGTGCCAGCAGTTTAAGTAGGGGGGGCTATGGCTACACCTTC
D: TRBD2; size: NA; J: TRBJ2-1; V: TRBV15; CDR3: CATSREAGVVNEQFF; DNA: TGTGCCACCAGCAGAGAAGCGGGAGTGGTCAATGAGCAGTTCTTC
D: NA; size: once; J: TRBJ1-2; V: TRBV7-2; CDR3: CASSLGGPSWGYTF; DNA: TGTGCCAGCAGCTTAGGGGGGCCTTCCTGGGGCTACACCTTC
D: NA; size: NA; J: TRBJ1-4; V: TRBV7-2; CDR3: CASSFQVSNEKLFF; DNA: TGTGCCAGCAGCTTTCAGGTCTCCAATGAAAAACTGTTTTTT
D: NA; size: NA; J: TRBJ2-1; V: TRBV6-6; CDR3: CASSYQQSSYNEQFF; DNA: TGTGCCAGCAGTTACCAACAGAGCTCCTACAATGAGCAGTTCTTC
D: TRBD1; size: NA; J: TRBJ2-7; V: TRBV6-5; CDR3: CASRTRDRAEQYF; DNA: TGTGCCAGCAGGACTAGGGACAGGGCCGAGCAGTACTTC
D: TRBD2; size: NA; J: TRBJ2-3; V: TRBV9; CDR3: CASSFSAGGSSTDTQYF; DNA: TGTGCCAGCAGCTTTTCAGCGGGGGGTTCTAGCACAGATACGCAGTATTTT
D: TRBD1; size: NA; J: TRBJ1-1; V: TRBV5-6; CDR3: CASSPDRGQGTEAFF; DNA: TGTGCCAGCAGCCCCGACAGGGGCCAGGGCACTGAAGCTTTCTTT
D: TRBD2; size: few; J: TRBJ2-1; V: TRBV28; CDR3: CASSLWQGDPLAGGYEQFF; DNA: TGTGCCAGCAGTTTATGGCAGGGTGATCCACTAGCGGGAGGGTATGAGCAGTTCTTC
D: NA; size: NA; J: TRBJ1-1; V: TRBV19; CDR3: CASSIRGSDRNSEAFF; DNA: TGTGCCAGTAGTATAAGAGGGTCGGACCGAAATTCTGAAGCTTTCTTT
D: TRBD1; size: NA; J: TRBJ1-1; V: TRBV5-6; CDR3: CASSSIGQGGTEAFF; DNA: TGTGCCAGCAGCTCAATAGGACAGGGGGGGACTGAAGCTTTCTTT
D: TRBD1; size: NA; J: TRBJ2-1; V: TRBV27; CDR3: CASSLLQGADEQFF; DNA: TGTGCCAGCAGTCTTCTACAGGGGGCGGATGAGCAGTTCTTC
D: TRBD2; size: NA; J: TRBJ2-7; V: TRBV19; CDR3: CASSIASGVYEQYF; DNA: TGTGCCAGTAGTATAGCTAGCGGGGTCTACGAGCAGTACTTC
D: TRBD1; size: NA; J: TRBJ2-7; V: TRBV18; CDR3: CASSPPNRGASYEQYF; DNA: TGTGCCAGCTCACCACCGAACAGGGGCGCATCCTACGAGCAGTACTTC
D: NA; size: NA; J: TRBJ1-1; V: TRBV5-6; CDR3: CASSRDSGTFF; DNA: TGTGCCAGCAGCCGGGACTCCGGCACTTTCTTT